These 12 T cell receptor beta chains share one sample of origin, sequenced in a study of T cells in Graves' hyperthyroidism and ophthalmopathy. It was RNA transcripts that yielded the amplified TCR beta CDR3 regions. Primed by the HTBI set, a first-round RT-PCR was run on the TCR CDR3. TCRdb re-called the multiplex PCR reads through MiXCR, storing one row per CDR3 protein. Found here are 500,000 to 600,000 distinct CDR3 sequences, 35% to 55% of them singletons; the top ten hold 15% to 20%. Sequenced material: peripheral blood or thyroid tissue (not recorded which). Every receptor here comes from an adult woman with Graves' disease, either hyperthyroidism or ophthalmopathy (not recorded which).

The chain couples TRBV2 to TRBJ2-7; TRBD1 matches at 8 bases. J lost 3 bases, V lost 5 bases, and 9 bases had no gene match. This CDR3 has 15 residues. Germline lookup yields CDR1 SNHLY and CDR2 FYNNEI. The CDR3 loop is CASSWPGQADYEQYF. The CDR3, as DNA: TGTGCCAGCAGTTGGCCGGGACAGGCGGACTACGAGCAGTACTTC.

V and J are TRBV28 and TRBJ1-2; D is unclear. The CDR3 consists of 14 residues. Germline V gene sequence: CDR1 MDHEN, CDR2 SYDVKM. V lost 6 bases, J lost 4 bases, and 15 bases lay in between. In DNA, the CDR3 is TGTGCCAGCAGACAACTCAAGGGTTTCTATGGCTACACCTTC. Amino acid sequence: CASRQLKGFYGYTF.

This clonotype was observed a few times. The chain combines TRBV6-5 with TRBJ1-5; TRBD1 is a possible D gene (6 bases). The germline gives CDR1 MNHEY, CDR2 SVGAGI. The CDR3 has 14 amino acids. V was shortened by 6 bases and J by 2 bases, with 11 bases between the two germline ends. The CDR3 protein is CASRGKGGNQPQHF. Written as DNA, the CDR3 is TGTGCCAGCAGGGGTAAGGGGGGCAATCAGCCCCAGCATTTT.

This clonotype appeared many times. The V gene is TRBV5-5, the J gene TRBJ1-4; D possibly corresponds to TRBD1 (6 bases). Per germline, CDR1 SGHKS and CDR2 YYEKEE (reference sequence). The CDR3 length is 14 residues. V shed 0 bases and J shed 8 bases, with 11 bases lying between them. CDR3 nucleotide sequence: TGTGCCAGCAGCTTGGTGGGGACACGGGAAAAACTGTTTTTT. Encoded protein: CASSLVGTREKLFF.

CDR3 nucleotides: TGCAGCGTAAGGACAGGGGCCGGAAACACCATATATTTT. Amino acids: CSVRTGAGNTIYF. The gene calls are TRBV29-1 and TRBJ1-3; TRBD1 aligns across 9 bases. J was trimmed by 4 bases and V by 6 bases; bases with no gene match: 4. The CDR3 covers 13 residues. Germline CDR1 and CDR2: SQVTM and ANQGSEA.

The table lists this clonotype with a count of one. Germline is not matched at one junction end, which may reflect a read error. V is TRBV15 and J is TRBJ2-7, with a weak D call TRBD2 (6 bases). CDR1 LNHNV and CDR2 YYDKDF come from the germline V gene (reference sequence). CDR3 length equals 14 residues. CDR3 loop: CAASSFPDGGEQYF. The CDR3 DNA reads as TGTGCCGCCAGCAGCTTCCCGGACGGAGGGGAGCAGTACTTC. The complete variable domain, with remaining parts taken from reference TRBV15 and TRBJ2-7, reads DAMVIQNPRYQVTQFGKPVTLSCSQTLNHNVMYWYQQKSSQAPKLLFHYYDKDFNNEADTPDNFQSRRPNTSFCFLDIRSPGLGDTAMYLCAASSFPDGGEQYFGPGTRLTVT.

This clonotype has a handful of counts. V is TRBV29-1 and J is TRBJ1-5; 7 bases fit TRBD1. Per germline, CDR1 SQVTM and CDR2 ANQGSEA. With 6 bases clipped from V and 0 bases from J, the junction kept 5 bases outside the gene matches. The CDR3 runs 14 residues. The CDR3 DNA follows: TGCAGCGTAGTGACAGGGAATAGCAATCAGCCCCAGCATTTT. Translation: CSVVTGNSNQPQHF.

Notes on this clonotype: The junction shows a germline mismatch at one end, possibly a read error. The rearrangement uses TRBV12-3 or TRBV12-4 and TRBJ2-5; D remains unclear. The CDR3 spans 11 residues. CDR3 residues: CAGSLSAAQYF. The CDR3, as DNA: TGTGCCGGCAGTCTGAGCGCGGCCCAGTACTTC.

This clonotype was picked up a small number of times. The chain recombines TRBV4-1 with TRBJ1-1, with a possible D match to TRBD1 (5 bases). Germline V gene sequence: CDR1 MGHRA, CDR2 YSYEKL. The V and J ends lost 4 bases and 2 bases respectively, with 11 bases between them. The CDR3 has 14 amino acids. As DNA, the CDR3 is TGCGCCAGCAGCCTAAGACAGTACAACACTGAAGCTTTCTTT. Its translation: CASSLRQYNTEAFF.

The DNA for the CDR3 is TGTGCCATCGAGCAGGGGGCTGGTGAGCAGTTCTTC. It encodes CAIEQGAGEQFF. The chain is built from TRBV10-3 and TRBJ2-1, with 8 bases fitting TRBD1. The J segment lost 9 bases and the V segment lost 8 bases, leaving 6 bases of the junction unmatched. Germline CDR1 reads ENHRY; CDR2 reads SYGVKD. The CDR3 covers 12 residues.

This clonotype appeared many times. This chain links TRBV5-1 with TRBJ1-2; 7 positions agree with TRBD1. This CDR3 is 13 amino acids long. The V gene's germline CDR1 is SGHRS and CDR2 YFSETQ. The V segment lost 4 bases and the J segment 8 bases; nucleotides outside the gene matches: 8. The CDR3 sequence is CASSTRQGEGYTF. CDR3 bases: TGCGCCAGCAGCACCCGACAGGGCGAAGGCTACACCTTC.

This clonotype has a handful of counts. The chain couples TRBV5-4 to TRBJ1-4; perhaps TRBD1 as D (6 bases). V was trimmed by 5 bases and J by 3 bases, leaving 14 bases between them. Per the germline V gene, CDR1 is SGHNT and CDR2 is YYREEE (reference sequence). The CDR3 contains 15 residues. CDR3 sequence (DNA): TGTGCCAGCAGTGGCGGGGGGCCGGCTAATGAAAAACTGTTTTTT. Translating gives CASSGGGPANEKLFF.